The clone carrying this T cell receptor beta chain was counted a few times. Trimming cost V 0 bases and J 6 bases; bases outside gene matches: 1. This CDR3 spans 13 amino acids. Germline loops: CDR1 SGHNT, CDR2 YYREEE (reference sequence). This sample was taken from a study of cytomegalovirus exposure and HLA in healthy donors. PCR employed 60 Vbeta and 13 Jbeta primers. The authors' processing: Counted up in a later analysis, unique TCR beta chains came to approximately 77 million, with roughly 11 million shared. Profiling relied on immunoSEQ multiplex PCR, and the TCRdb table lists in-frame clones only, not all of them. That table supplies the V and J calls and clone size; D and trimming were determined from the DNA. The sample records 70,000 to 90,000 clones, 65% to 80% being singletons.

The TCR originated in a man aged 35 to 55 in good health and CMV-seropositive. The rearrangement uses TRBV5-4 and TRBJ2-7; 9 nucleotides match TRBD1. The sequencing input was PBMCs. CDR3 amino acids: CASSLGQGGEQYF. DNA of the CDR3: TGTGCCAGCAGCTTGGGACAGGGGGGCGAGCAGTACTTC.